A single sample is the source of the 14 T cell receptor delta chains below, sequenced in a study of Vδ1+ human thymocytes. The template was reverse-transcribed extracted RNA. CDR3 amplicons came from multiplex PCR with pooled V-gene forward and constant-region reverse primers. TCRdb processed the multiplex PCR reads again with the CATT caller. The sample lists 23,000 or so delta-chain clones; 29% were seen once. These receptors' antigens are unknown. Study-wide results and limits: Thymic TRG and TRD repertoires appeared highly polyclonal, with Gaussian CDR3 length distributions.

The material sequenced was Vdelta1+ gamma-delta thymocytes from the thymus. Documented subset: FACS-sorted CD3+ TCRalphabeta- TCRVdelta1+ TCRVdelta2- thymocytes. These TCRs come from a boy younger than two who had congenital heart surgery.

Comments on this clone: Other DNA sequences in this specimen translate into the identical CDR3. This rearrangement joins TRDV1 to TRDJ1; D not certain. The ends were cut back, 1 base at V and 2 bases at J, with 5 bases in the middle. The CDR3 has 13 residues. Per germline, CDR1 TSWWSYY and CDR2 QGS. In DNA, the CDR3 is TGTGCTCTTGGGGAACGCCCGACCGATAAACTCATCTTT. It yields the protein CALGERPTDKLIF.

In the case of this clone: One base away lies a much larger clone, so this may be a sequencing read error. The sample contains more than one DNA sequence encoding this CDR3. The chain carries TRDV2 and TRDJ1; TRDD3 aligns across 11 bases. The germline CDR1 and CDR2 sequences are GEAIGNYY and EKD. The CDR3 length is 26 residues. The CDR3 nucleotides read TGTGCCTGTGAGGCTCCCACTTCTGCTGGGGGATACTGTAAAGACCTGCCCTACGTGTACACCGACAAACTCATCTTT. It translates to CACEAPTSAGGYCKDLPYVYTDKLIF.

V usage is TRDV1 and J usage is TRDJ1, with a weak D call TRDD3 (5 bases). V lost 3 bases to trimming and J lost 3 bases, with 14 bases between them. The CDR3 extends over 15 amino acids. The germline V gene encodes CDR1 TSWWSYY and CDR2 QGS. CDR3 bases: TGTGCTCTTGGGGATCCGTACTGGAGGTCCGATAAACTCATCTTT. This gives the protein CALGDPYWRSDKLIF.

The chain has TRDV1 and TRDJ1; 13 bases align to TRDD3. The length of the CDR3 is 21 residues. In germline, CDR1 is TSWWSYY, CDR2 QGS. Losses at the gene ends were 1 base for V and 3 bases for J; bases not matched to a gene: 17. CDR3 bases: TGTGCTCTTGGGGAACCTCTCCGTCCTTCACAACTGGGGGATACGCCCGATAAACTCATCTTT. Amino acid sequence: CALGEPLRPSQLGDTPDKLIF.

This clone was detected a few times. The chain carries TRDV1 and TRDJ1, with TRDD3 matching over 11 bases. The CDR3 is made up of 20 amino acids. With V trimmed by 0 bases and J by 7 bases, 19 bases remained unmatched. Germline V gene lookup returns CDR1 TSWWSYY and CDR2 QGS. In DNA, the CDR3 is TGTGCTCTTGGGGAACTAGTGGACGTACTGGGGGATAAGGGGGTTCTTAAACTCATCTTT. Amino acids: CALGELVDVLGDKGVLKLIF.

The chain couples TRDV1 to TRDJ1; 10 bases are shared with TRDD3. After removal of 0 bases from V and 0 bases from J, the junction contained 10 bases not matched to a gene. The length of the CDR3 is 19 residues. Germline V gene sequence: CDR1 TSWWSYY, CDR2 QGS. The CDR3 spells CALGELKGWGINYTDKLIF. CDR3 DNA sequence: TGTGCTCTTGGGGAACTAAAGGGCTGGGGGATAAACTACACCGATAAACTCATCTTT.

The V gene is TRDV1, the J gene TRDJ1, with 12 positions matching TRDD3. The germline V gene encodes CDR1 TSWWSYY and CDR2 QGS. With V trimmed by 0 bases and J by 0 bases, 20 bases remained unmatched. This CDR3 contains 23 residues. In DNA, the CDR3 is TGTGCTCTTGGGGAACTAGTTCTTGGCGTAAACTGGGGGATACTTGAGTACACCGATAAACTCATCTTT. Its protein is CALGELVLGVNWGILEYTDKLIF.

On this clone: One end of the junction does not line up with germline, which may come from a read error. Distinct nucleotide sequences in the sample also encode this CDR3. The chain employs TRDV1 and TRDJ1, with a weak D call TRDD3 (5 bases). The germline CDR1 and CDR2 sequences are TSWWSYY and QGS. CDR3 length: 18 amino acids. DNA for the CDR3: TGTGCGCTTGGGGAACCGATTTTGGGCGGATTTGGAACCGATAAACTCATCTTT. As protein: CALGEPILGGFGTDKLIF.

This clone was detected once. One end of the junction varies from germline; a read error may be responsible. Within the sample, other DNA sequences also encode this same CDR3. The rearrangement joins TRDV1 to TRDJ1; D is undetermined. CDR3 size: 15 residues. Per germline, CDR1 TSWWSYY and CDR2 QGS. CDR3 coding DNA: TGTGCTCTTGGGGGGGCATCGGCTGGCGCCGATAGACTCATCTTT. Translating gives CALGGASAGADRLIF.

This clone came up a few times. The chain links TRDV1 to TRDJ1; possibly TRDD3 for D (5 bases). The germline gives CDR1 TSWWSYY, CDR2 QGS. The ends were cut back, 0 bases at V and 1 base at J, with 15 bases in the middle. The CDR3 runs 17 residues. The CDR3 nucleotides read TGTGCTCTTGGGGAACTCGCGGTTGGGGACCGCACCGATAAACTCATCTTT. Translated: CALGELAVGDRTDKLIF.

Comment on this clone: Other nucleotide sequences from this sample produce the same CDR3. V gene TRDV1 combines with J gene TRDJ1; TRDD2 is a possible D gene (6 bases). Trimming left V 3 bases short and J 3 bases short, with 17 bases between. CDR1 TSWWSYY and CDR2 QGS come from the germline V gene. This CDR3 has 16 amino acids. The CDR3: CALGESPFRGADKLIF. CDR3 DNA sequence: TGTGCTCTTGGGGAGTCCCCCTTCCGCGGCGCCGATAAACTCATCTTT.

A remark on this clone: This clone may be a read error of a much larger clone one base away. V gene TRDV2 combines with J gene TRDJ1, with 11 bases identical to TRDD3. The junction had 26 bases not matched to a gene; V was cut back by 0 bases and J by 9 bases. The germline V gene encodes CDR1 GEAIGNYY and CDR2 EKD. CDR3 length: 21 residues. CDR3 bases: TGTGCCTGTGACACCCCTGATCCGCTTCAAGTCTGGGGGATACTGTTGGAGGAACTCATCTTT. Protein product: CACDTPDPLQVWGILLEELIF.

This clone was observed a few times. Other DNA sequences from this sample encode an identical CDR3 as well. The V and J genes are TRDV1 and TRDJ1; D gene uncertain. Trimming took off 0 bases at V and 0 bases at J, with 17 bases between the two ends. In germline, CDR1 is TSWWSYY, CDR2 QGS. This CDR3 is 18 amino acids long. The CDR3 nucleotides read TGTGCTCTTGGGGAACTACGAGGTCCTCGGGAGTACACCGATAAACTCATCTTT. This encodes CALGELRGPREYTDKLIF.

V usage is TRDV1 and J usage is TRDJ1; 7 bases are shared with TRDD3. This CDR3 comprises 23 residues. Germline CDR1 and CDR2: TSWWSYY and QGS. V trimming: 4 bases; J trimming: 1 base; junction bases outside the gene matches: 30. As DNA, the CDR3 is TGTGCTCTTGGGGTAAAGGGTCCCACGCCGGGTACTGGGGTCTCCCGCCCCACCGATAAACTCATCTTT. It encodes CALGVKGPTPGTGVSRPTDKLIF.